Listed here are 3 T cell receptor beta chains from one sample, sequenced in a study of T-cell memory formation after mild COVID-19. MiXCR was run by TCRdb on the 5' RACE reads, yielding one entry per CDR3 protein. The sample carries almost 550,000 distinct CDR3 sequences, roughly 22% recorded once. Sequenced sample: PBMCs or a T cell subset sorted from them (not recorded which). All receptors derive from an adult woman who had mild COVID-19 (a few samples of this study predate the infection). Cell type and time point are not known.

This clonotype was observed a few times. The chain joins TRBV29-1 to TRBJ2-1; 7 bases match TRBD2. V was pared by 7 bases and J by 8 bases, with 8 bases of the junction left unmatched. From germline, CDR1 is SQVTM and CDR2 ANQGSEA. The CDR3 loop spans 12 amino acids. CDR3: CSADGGDHEQFF. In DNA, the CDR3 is TGCAGCGCGGATGGGGGGGACCATGAGCAGTTCTTC.

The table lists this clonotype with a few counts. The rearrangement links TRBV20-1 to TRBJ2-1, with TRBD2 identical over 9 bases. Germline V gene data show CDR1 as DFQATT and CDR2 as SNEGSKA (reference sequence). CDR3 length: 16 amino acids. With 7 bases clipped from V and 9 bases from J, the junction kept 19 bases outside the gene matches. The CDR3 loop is CSVKLAGVLISVEQFF. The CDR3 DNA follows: TGCAGTGTAAAGTTAGCGGGAGTTCTGATTAGCGTTGAGCAGTTCTTC.

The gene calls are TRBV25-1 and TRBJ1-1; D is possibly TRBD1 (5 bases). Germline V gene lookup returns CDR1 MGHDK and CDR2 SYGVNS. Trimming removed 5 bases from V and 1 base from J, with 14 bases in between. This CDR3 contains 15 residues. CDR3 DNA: TGTGCCAGCAGTTCTCTCAGGGAGGGGAACACTGAAGCTTTCTTT. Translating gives CASSSLREGNTEAFF.